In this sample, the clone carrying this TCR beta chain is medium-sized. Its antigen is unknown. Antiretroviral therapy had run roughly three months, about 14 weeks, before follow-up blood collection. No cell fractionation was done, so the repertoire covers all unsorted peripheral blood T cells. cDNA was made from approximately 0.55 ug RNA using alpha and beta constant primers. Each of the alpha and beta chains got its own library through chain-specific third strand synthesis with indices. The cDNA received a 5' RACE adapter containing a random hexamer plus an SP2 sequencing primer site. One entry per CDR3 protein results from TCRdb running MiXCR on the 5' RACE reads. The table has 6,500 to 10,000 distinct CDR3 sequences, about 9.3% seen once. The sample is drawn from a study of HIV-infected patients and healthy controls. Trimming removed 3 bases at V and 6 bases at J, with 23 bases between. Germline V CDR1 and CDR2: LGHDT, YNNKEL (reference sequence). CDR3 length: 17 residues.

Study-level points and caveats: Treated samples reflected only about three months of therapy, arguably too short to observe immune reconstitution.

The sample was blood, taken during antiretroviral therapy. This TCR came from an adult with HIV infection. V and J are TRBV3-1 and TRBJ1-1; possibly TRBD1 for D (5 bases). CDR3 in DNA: TGTGCCAGCAGCCATTCTTCAAGTAGCAGGGTACAATCTGAAGCTTTCTTT. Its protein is CASSHSSSSRVQSEAFF. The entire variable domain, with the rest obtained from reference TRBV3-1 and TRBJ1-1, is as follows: DTAVSQTPKYLVTQMGNDKSIKCEQNLGHDTMYWYKQDSKKFLKIMFSYNNKELIINETVPNRFSPKSPDKAHLNLHINSLELGDSAVYFCASSHSSSSRVQSEAFFGQGTRLTVV.